This T cell receptor beta chain was found in a study of CD8 T cells in ankylosing spondylitis. This clonotype was seen many times. MiXCR, applied by TCRdb to the 5' RACE reads, yields one record per CDR3 protein. Of about 250,000 distinct CDR3 sequences listed, 8% to 10% were seen once; the top ten hold roughly 4.9%. V was shortened by 0 bases and J by 0 bases, with 5 bases between the two germline ends. The CDR3 totals 14 residues. In germline, CDR1 is LGHNA, CDR2 YSLEER. The clonotype comes from a female donor with ankylosing spondylitis or in good health (not recorded which). The chain is built from TRBV4-3 and TRBJ1-1; no definite D call. The sample taken for sequencing was blood, either unsorted or a sorted T cell fraction (not recorded which). The DNA of the CDR3 is TGCGCCAGCAGCCAAGATAAGATGAACACTGAAGCTTTCTTT. This codes for CASSQDKMNTEAFF.